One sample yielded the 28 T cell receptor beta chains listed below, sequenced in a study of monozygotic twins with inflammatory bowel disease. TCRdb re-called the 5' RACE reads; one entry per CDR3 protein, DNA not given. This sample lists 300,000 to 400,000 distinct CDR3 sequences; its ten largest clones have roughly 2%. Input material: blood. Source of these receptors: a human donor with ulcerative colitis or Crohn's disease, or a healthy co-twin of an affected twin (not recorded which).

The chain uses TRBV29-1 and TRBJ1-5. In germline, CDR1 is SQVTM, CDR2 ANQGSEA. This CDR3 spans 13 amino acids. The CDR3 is CSVAGTSNQPQHF.

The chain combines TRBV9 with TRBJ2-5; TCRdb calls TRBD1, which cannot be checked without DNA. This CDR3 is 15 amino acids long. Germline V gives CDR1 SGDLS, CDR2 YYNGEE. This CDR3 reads CASSIVGALGETQYF. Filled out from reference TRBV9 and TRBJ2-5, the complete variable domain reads DSGVTQTPKHLITATGQRVTLRCSPRSGDLSVYWYQQSLDQGLQFLIQYYNGEERAKGNILERFSAQQFPDLHSELNLSSLELGDSALYFCASSIVGALGETQYFGPGTRLLVL.

CDR3 protein: CSARASRGGQPQHF. The rearrangement joins TRBV20-1 to TRBJ1-5; TCRdb picks TRBD1, but there is no DNA to check that call. CDR3 length: 14 residues. The germline V gene encodes CDR1 DFQATT and CDR2 SNEGSKA (reference sequence).

CDR3 sequence: CSAFTLDGNSYEQYF. This rearrangement joins TRBV20-1 to TRBJ2-7; TCRdb reports TRBD1, a call that lacks DNA to check it against. The CDR3 loop spans 15 amino acids. From germline, CDR1 is DFQATT and CDR2 SNEGSKA (reference sequence).

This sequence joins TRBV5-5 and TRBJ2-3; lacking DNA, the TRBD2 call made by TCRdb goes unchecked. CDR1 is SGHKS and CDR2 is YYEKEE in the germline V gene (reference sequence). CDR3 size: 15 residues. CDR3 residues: CASSLSAGGRDTQYF.

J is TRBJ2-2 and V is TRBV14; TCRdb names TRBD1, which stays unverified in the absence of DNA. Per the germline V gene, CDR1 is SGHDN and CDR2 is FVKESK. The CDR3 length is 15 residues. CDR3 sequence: CASSIGQGSTGELFF.

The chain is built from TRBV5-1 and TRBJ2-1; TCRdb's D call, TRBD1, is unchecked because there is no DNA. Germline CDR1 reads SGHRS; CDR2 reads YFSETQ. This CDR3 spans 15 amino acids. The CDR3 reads CASSLEGGIYNEQFF. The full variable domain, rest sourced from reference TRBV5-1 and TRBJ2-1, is KAGVTQTPRYLIKTRGQQVTLSCSPISGHRSVSWYQQTPGQGLQFLFEYFSETQRNKGNFPGRFSGRQFSNSRSEMNVSTLELGDSALYLCASSLEGGIYNEQFFGPGTRLTVL.

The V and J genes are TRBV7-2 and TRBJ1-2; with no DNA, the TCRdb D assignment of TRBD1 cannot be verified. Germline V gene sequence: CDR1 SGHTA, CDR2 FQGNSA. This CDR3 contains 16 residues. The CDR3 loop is CASSLATGISNYGYTF.

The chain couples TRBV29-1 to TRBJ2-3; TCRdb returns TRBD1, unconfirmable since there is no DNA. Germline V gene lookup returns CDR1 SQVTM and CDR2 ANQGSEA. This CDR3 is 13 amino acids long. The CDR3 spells CSAPGGGADTQYF.

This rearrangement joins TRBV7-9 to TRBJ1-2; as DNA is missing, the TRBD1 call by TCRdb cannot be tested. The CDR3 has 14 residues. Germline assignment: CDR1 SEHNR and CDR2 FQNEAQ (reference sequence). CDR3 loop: CASSLHEGMEGYTF.

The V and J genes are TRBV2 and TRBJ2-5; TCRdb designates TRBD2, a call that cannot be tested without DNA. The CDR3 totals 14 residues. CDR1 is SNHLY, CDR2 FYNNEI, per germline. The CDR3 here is CASSGTSGGGTQYF.

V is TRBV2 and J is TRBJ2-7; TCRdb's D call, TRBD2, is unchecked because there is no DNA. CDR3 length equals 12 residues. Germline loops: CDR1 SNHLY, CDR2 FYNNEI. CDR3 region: CASSETRVEQYF.

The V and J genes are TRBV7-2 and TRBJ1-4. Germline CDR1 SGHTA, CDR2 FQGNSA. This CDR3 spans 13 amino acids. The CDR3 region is CASSLVSNEKLFF.

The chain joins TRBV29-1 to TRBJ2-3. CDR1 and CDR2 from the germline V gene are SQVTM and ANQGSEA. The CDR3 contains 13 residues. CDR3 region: CSVPDLSRDTQYF.

The CDR3 sequence: CASSSRTGVTGELFF. The V call is TRBV6-1, the J call TRBJ2-2; TCRdb proposes TRBD1, but this gene call is untestable without DNA. CDR1 is MNHNS, CDR2 SASEGT, per germline. The CDR3 is 15 residues long.

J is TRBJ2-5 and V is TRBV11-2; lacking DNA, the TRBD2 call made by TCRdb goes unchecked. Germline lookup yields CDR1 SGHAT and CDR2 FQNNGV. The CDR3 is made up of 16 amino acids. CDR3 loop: CASSPTSASIQETQYF.

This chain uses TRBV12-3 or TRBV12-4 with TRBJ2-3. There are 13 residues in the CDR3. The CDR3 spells CASKGSATDTQYF.

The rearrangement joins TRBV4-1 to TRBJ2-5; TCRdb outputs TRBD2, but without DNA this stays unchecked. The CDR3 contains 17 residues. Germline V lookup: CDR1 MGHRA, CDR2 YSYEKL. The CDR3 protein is CALVSSVHPYIWETQYF.

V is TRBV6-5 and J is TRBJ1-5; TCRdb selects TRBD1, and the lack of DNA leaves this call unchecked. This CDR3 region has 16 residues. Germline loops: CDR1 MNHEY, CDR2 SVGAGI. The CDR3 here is CASSYSRQGPGVPQHF.

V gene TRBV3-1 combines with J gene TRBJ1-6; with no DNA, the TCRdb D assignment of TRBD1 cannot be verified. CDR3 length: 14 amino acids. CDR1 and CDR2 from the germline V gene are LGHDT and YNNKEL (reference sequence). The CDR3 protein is CASSSSPGSSPLHF.

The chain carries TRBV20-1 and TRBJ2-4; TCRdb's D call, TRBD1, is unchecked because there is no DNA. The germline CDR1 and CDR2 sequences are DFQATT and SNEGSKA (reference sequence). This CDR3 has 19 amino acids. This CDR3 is CSAVAPLAFSPEHKNIQYF.

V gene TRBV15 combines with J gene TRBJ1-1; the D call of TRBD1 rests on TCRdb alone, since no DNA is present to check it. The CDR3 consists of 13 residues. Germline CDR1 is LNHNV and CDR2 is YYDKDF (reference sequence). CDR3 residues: CATSRDVRGEAFF. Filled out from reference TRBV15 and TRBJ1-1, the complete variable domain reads DAMVIQNPRYQVTQFGKPVTLSCSQTLNHNVMYWYQQKSSQAPKLLFHYYDKDFNNEADTPDNFQSRRPNTSFCFLDIRSPGLGDTAMYLCATSRDVRGEAFFGQGTRLTVV.

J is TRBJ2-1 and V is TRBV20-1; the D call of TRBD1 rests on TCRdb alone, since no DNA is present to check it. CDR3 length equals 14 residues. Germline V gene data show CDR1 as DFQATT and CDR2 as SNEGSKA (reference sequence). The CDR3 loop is CSASPGGPYNEQFF.

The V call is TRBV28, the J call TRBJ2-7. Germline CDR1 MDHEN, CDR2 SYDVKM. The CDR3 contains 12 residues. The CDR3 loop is CASRRGRGEQYF.

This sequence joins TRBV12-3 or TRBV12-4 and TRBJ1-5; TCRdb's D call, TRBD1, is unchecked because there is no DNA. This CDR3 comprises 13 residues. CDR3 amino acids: CASRYRVNQPQHF.

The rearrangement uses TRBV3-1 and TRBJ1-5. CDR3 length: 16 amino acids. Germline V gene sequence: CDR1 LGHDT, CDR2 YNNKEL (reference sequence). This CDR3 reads CASSHSGRTNNQPQHF.

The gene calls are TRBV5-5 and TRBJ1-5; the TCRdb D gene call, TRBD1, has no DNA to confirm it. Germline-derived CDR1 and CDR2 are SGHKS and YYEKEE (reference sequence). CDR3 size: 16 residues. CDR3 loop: CASSRFEGFGNQPQHF.

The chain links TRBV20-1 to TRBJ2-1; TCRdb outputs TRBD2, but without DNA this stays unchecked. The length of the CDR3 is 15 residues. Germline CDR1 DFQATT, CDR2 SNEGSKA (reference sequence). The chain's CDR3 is CSANILGSISNEQFF.